One and the same sample provided the 20 T cell receptor beta chains below, sequenced in a study of identical twins. TCRdb processed the 5' RACE reads anew with MiXCR; each CDR3 protein has one entry. The table lists 410,000 or so distinct CDR3 sequences, about 18% of them singletons, with approximately 12% in the top ten. Sequenced input: naive T cells sorted from blood. The receptors here all came from a man aged 50 to 59 in good health.

This clonotype was recorded at least ten times. The genes are TRBV20-1 and TRBJ1-5, with D perhaps TRBD1 (5 bases). The germline CDR1 and CDR2 sequences are DFQATT and SNEGSKA (reference sequence). CDR3 size: 13 residues. The V end lost 4 bases, the J end lost 1 base, and 8 bases lay between the germline ends. DNA of the CDR3: TGCAGTGCTAATAGGGACAGCAATCAGCCCCAGCATTTT. This translates into CSANRDSNQPQHF.

The chain joins TRBV4-2 to TRBJ1-2, with D hard to call. The CDR3 runs to 14 residues. The V end was cut by 2 bases, the J end by 6 bases, with 13 bases between. Germline-derived CDR1 and CDR2 are LGHNA and YNFKEQ. The CDR3 DNA sequence: TGTGCCAGCAGCCAACTCGGCGTTGCAAATGGCTACACCTTC. This encodes CASSQLGVANGYTF.

The chain uses TRBV7-2 and TRBJ2-1; 7 nucleotides agree with TRBD1. V gave up 4 bases and J gave up 4 bases; unmatched junction bases: 4. CDR3 size: 14 residues. Looked up from germline, CDR1 is SGHTA and CDR2 is FQGNSA. CDR3 sequence: CASSYRDRYNEQFF. The CDR3 coding sequence is TGTGCCAGCAGCTACCGGGACAGATACAATGAGCAGTTCTTC.

This clonotype was seen a handful of times. J is TRBJ2-2 and V is TRBV15; 8 bases agree with TRBD1. CDR3 size: 14 residues. The germline CDR1 and CDR2 sequences are LNHNV and YYDKDF (reference sequence). The trim removed 2 bases at V and 5 bases at J, leaving 1 base unmatched. The CDR3 here is CATSRQGATGELFF. The CDR3 region has the DNA TGTGCCACCAGCAGACAGGGGGCGACCGGGGAGCTGTTTTTT.

This clonotype came up many times. The chain recombines TRBV20-1 with TRBJ2-1; 9 bases agree with TRBD2. The length of the CDR3 is 16 residues. After removal of 1 base from V and 3 bases from J, the junction contained 7 bases not matched to a gene. The germline V gene has CDR1 DFQATT and CDR2 SNEGSKA (reference sequence). The CDR3 DNA follows: TGCAGTGCTAGAGCCCTGGGACTAGCCGTCTACAATGAGCAGTTCTTC. Translating gives CSARALGLAVYNEQFF.

Ten or more counts support this clonotype. This chain connects TRBV27 to TRBJ2-1; 11 nucleotides agree with TRBD2. Germline CDR1 reads MNHEY; CDR2 reads SMNVEV (reference sequence). This CDR3 has 17 residues. The ends lost 8 bases at V and 5 bases at J; junction bases unmatched: 14. CDR3 protein: CASGQLAGVGNDNEQFF. The CDR3 DNA reads TGTGCCAGCGGCCAACTAGCGGGAGTAGGTAACGACAATGAGCAGTTCTTC.

The chain uses TRBV28 and TRBJ2-7, with 7 bases aligning to TRBD1. After removal of 6 bases from V and 2 bases from J, the junction contained 10 bases not matched to a gene. This CDR3 region has 15 residues. In germline, CDR1 is MDHEN, CDR2 SYDVKM. The CDR3 spells CASRKPGQLPYEQYF. CDR3 DNA sequence: TGTGCCAGCAGAAAACCGGGACAGCTCCCCTACGAGCAGTACTTC. The full variable domain, rest sourced from reference TRBV28 and TRBJ2-7, is DVKVTQSSRYLVKRTGEKVFLECVQDMDHENMFWYRQDPGLGLRLIYFSYDVKMKEKGDIPEGYSVSREKKERFSLILESASTNQTSMYLCASRKPGQLPYEQYFGPGTRLTVT.

This clonotype was detected only a few times. The genes are TRBV7-2 and TRBJ1-2; TRBD1 aligns across 8 bases. Germline assignment: CDR1 SGHTA and CDR2 FQGNSA. Trimming at V came to 1 base and at J to 2 bases, leaving 3 bases not matched to a gene. The CDR3 is made up of 15 amino acids. CDR3 bases: TGTGCCAGCAGCTTAGTGTGGACAGGGAACTATGGCTACACCTTC. Amino acid sequence: CASSLVWTGNYGYTF. The full variable domain, completed using reference TRBV7-2 and TRBJ1-2, is GAGVSQSPSNKVTEKGKDVELRCDPISGHTALYWYRQSLGQGLEFLIYFQGNSAPDKSGLPSDRFSAERTGGSVSTLTIQRTQQEDSAVYLCASSLVWTGNYGYTFGSGTRLTVV.

The chain recombines TRBV12-3 or TRBV12-4 with TRBJ1-1; perhaps TRBD1 as D (6 bases). Trimming pared 10 bases from V and 0 bases from J, leaving 18 bases between. The CDR3 is 15 residues long. In DNA, the CDR3 is TGTGCCACAGCTCGGGACAAGCGAATGAACACTGAAGCTTTCTTT. This sequence encodes CATARDKRMNTEAFF.

This clonotype showed up many times. The V and J genes are TRBV6-2 or TRBV6-3 and TRBJ2-6, with D uncertain. The CDR3 is made up of 13 amino acids. Germline V gives CDR1 MNHEY, CDR2 SVGEGT. Trimming pared 9 bases from V and 2 bases from J, leaving 8 bases between. The CDR3 DNA reads TGTGCCAGTTGGGCGGCTGGGGCCAACGTCCTGACTTTC. Translated: CASWAAGANVLTF.

In this sample, this clonotype turned up many times. The chain combines TRBV7-9 with TRBJ2-7; 8 bases match TRBD1. Germline V gives CDR1 SEHNR, CDR2 FQNEAQ (reference sequence). J lost 7 bases, V lost 5 bases, and 7 bases had no gene match. CDR3 length: 13 residues. The CDR3 nucleotides read TGTGCCAGCAGCACGTCCCGGGACAGGGAGCAGTACTTC. It translates to CASSTSRDREQYF. The whole variable domain, remainder taken from reference TRBV7-9 and TRBJ2-7, is DTGVSQNPRHKITKRGQNVTFRCDPISEHNRLYWYRQTLGQGPEFLTYFQNEAQLEKSRLLSDRFSAERPKGSFSTLEIQRTEQGDSAMYLCASSTSRDREQYFGPGTRLTVT.

The V call is TRBV4-1, the J call TRBJ1-1; D remains unclear. V was shortened by 4 bases and J by 5 bases, with 17 bases between the two germline ends. The length of the CDR3 is 15 residues. Germline lookup yields CDR1 MGHRA and CDR2 YSYEKL. CDR3 loop: CASSLKPVPGTEAFF. DNA for the CDR3: TGCGCCAGCAGCCTGAAACCTGTGCCCGGGACTGAAGCTTTCTTT.

Concerning this clonotype: A much larger clone is a single base away; this may be a read error. The chain is built from TRBV20-1 and TRBJ2-1; 14 bases align to TRBD2. The CDR3 consists of 17 residues. Germline-derived CDR1 and CDR2 are DFQATT and SNEGSKA (reference sequence). CDR3 in DNA: TGCAGTGCTGAGGGGACTAGCGGGGGATTACAAGGGAATGGGCAGTTCTTC. Amino acid sequence: CSAEGTSGGLQGNGQFF.

This clonotype has at least ten counts. The rearrangement links TRBV4-1 to TRBJ1-2; D is possibly TRBD1 (6 bases). The germline CDR1 and CDR2 sequences are MGHRA and YSYEKL. The CDR3 runs 15 residues. V shed 1 base and J shed 3 bases, with 12 bases lying between them. The CDR3 here is CASSQVGGGYYGYTF. The DNA for the CDR3 is TGCGCCAGCAGCCAAGTTGGAGGGGGATACTATGGCTACACCTTC.

In its sample, this clonotype was seen a few times. The chain links TRBV28 to TRBJ2-7; no reliable D call. Trimming stripped 5 bases from V and 3 bases from J, with 8 bases between. CDR1 is MDHEN and CDR2 is SYDVKM in the germline V gene. The CDR3 length is 12 residues. The CDR3 here is CASSKSYYEQYF. As DNA, the CDR3 is TGTGCCAGCAGTAAATCCTACTACGAGCAGTACTTC. The complete variable domain, with remaining parts taken from reference TRBV28 and TRBJ2-7, reads DVKVTQSSRYLVKRTGEKVFLECVQDMDHENMFWYRQDPGLGLRLIYFSYDVKMKEKGDIPEGYSVSREKKERFSLILESASTNQTSMYLCASSKSYYEQYFGPGTRLTVT.

The CDR3 sequence: CSARLGADTQYF. The CDR3 bases are TGCAGTGCTAGACTGGGCGCAGATACGCAGTATTTT. The chain carries TRBV20-1 and TRBJ2-3; D not certain. From germline, CDR1 is DFQATT and CDR2 SNEGSKA (reference sequence). Trimming took off 2 bases at V and 4 bases at J, with 7 bases between the two ends. This CDR3 has 12 amino acids.

This clonotype was recorded many times. The chain couples TRBV4-1 to TRBJ1-5; 10 bases are a match to TRBD1. The CDR3 consists of 16 residues. After removal of 0 bases from V and 11 bases from J, the junction contained 10 bases not matched to a gene. The V gene's germline CDR1 is MGHRA and CDR2 YSYEKL. The CDR3 reads CASSQDNRDRGWSQHF. CDR3 in DNA: TGCGCCAGCAGCCAAGACAACCGGGACAGGGGTTGGTCCCAGCATTTT.

This clonotype was seen only a few times. The chain couples TRBV20-1 to TRBJ1-3; no reliable D call. The V gene lost 1 base and the J gene lost 0 bases, with 10 bases spanning the gap. Germline loops: CDR1 DFQATT, CDR2 SNEGSKA (reference sequence). This CDR3 has 15 residues. The CDR3 sequence: CSARAGSFSGNTIYF. The CDR3 DNA follows: TGCAGTGCTAGAGCGGGGTCCTTCTCTGGAAACACCATATATTTT.

This clonotype was found a few times. The rearrangement joins TRBV24-1 to TRBJ2-3; TRBD2 aligns across 8 bases. This CDR3 has 16 amino acids. V lost 4 bases to trimming and J lost 0 bases; unmatched junction nucleotides: 5. CDR1 KGHDR and CDR2 SFDVKD come from the germline V gene. Here the CDR3 reads CATSDGLAGSTDTQYF. In DNA form, the CDR3 reads TGTGCCACCAGTGACGGCTTAGCGGGGAGCACAGATACGCAGTATTTT.

This clonotype has just a few counts. This sequence joins TRBV20-1 and TRBJ2-7; D is possibly TRBD1 (6 bases). V shed 5 bases and J shed 2 bases, with 19 bases lying between them. From germline, CDR1 is DFQATT and CDR2 SNEGSKA (reference sequence). There are 15 residues in the CDR3. The CDR3 loop reads CSAGSAGEGAYEQYF. The CDR3 DNA follows: TGCAGTGCTGGATCGGCAGGGGAAGGGGCCTACGAGCAGTACTTC.